This note documents a single T cell receptor (beta chain) sequence. This entry comes from a study of T cell changes during pregnancy in multiple sclerosis. The germline V and J ends were trimmed by 5 bases and 3 bases, with 10 bases remaining between them. The CDR3 length is 13 residues. CDR1 is MNHNY and CDR2 is SVGAGI in the germline V gene (reference sequence). Method: immunoSEQ multiplex PCR; TCRdb's copy keeps in-frame clones and lacks some. The sample lists roughly 64,000 clones, roughly 93% occurring once. The source of this sequence is a female donor with multiple sclerosis, enrolled in a pregnancy study. This material consisted of peripheral blood, taken in the second trimester of pregnancy. V and J are TRBV6-6 and TRBJ1-2, with D possibly matching TRBD1 (6 bases). The CDR3 loop reads CASSADRDYGYTF. CDR3 in DNA: TGTGCCAGCAGTGCGGACAGAGACTATGGCTACACCTTC.